This is a list of T cell receptor beta chains from one sample in a study of CD8 T cells in ankylosing spondylitis. A single record per CDR3 protein comes from TCRdb applying MiXCR to the 5' RACE reads. Among some 46,000 distinct CDR3 sequences, around 10% were seen once, and the ten largest hold approximately 1.5%. Sequencing was done on a sample of blood, either unsorted or a sorted T cell fraction (not recorded which). These receptors were obtained from a male donor with ankylosing spondylitis or in good health (not recorded which). CDR3s include the opening cysteine and the closing phenylalanine or tryptophan. Each record gives: clone size, V gene, J gene, D gene, CDR3 protein, CDR3 DNA. D genes are given only for firm matches. Only some rows state a clone size, as once, few, many or a class for expanded clones.

abundance: many
v_gene: TRBV29-1
j_gene: TRBJ1-4
d_gene: TRBD1
CDR3aa: CSVLPGQEDEKLFF
CDR3nt: TGCAGCGTCCTCCCGGGACAGGAAGATGAAAAACTGTTTTTT

abundance: .
v_gene: TRBV7-9
j_gene: TRBJ2-1
d_gene: .
CDR3aa: CASSLANEQFF
CDR3nt: TGTGCCAGCAGCTTAGCCAATGAGCAGTTCTTC

abundance: many
v_gene: TRBV12-3/TRBV12-4
j_gene: TRBJ1-1
d_gene: .
CDR3aa: CASLGGLVDTEAFF
CDR3nt: TGTGCCAGTCTCGGGGGGCTGGTTGACACTGAAGCTTTCTTT

abundance: many
v_gene: TRBV15
j_gene: TRBJ2-1
d_gene: .
CDR3aa: CATSRDRGNEQFF
CDR3nt: TGTGCCACCAGCAGAGATAGGGGAAATGAGCAGTTCTTC

abundance: once
v_gene: TRBV6-5
j_gene: TRBJ2-7
d_gene: TRBD1
CDR3aa: CASSRQGDEQYF
CDR3nt: TGTGCCAGCAGCCGACAGGGGGACGAGCAGTACTTC

abundance: many
v_gene: TRBV5-1
j_gene: TRBJ2-3
d_gene: TRBD1
CDR3aa: CASSLDGQAITDTQYF
CDR3nt: TGCGCCAGCAGCTTAGACGGACAGGCGATCACAGATACGCAGTATTTT

abundance: many
v_gene: TRBV3-1
j_gene: TRBJ1-6
d_gene: TRBD1
CDR3aa: CASSQVPGGNSPLHF
CDR3nt: TGTGCCAGCAGCCAAGTTCCAGGGGGTAATTCACCCCTCCACTTT

abundance: many
v_gene: TRBV28
j_gene: TRBJ2-3
d_gene: TRBD2
CDR3aa: CASSPSGARDTQYF
CDR3nt: TGTGCCAGCAGCCCTAGCGGGGCGCGAGATACGCAGTATTTT

abundance: .
v_gene: TRBV5-1
j_gene: TRBJ2-7
d_gene: TRBD1
CDR3aa: CASSFFDRGSYEQYF
CDR3nt: TGCGCCAGCAGCTTTTTCGACAGGGGGTCCTACGAGCAGTACTTC

abundance: few
v_gene: TRBV2
j_gene: TRBJ1-1
d_gene: .
CDR3aa: CASSDRGQRNTEAFF
CDR3nt: TGTGCCAGCAGTGATAGAGGACAGAGGAACACTGAAGCTTTCTTT

abundance: few
v_gene: TRBV18
j_gene: TRBJ1-1
d_gene: .
CDR3aa: CASLPGPFTEAFF
CDR3nt: TGTGCCAGCTTGCCGGGACCCTTCACTGAAGCTTTCTTT

abundance: many
v_gene: TRBV28
j_gene: TRBJ2-3
d_gene: TRBD1
CDR3aa: CASRRQGSFSTDTQYF
CDR3nt: TGTGCCAGCAGACGACAGGGCTCTTTTAGCACAGATACGCAGTATTTT

abundance: many
v_gene: TRBV20-1
j_gene: TRBJ2-2
d_gene: .
CDR3aa: CSARGIFAGELFF
CDR3nt: TGCAGTGCTAGGGGTATTTTCGCCGGGGAGCTGTTTTTT

abundance: .
v_gene: TRBV20-1
j_gene: TRBJ1-1
d_gene: TRBD1
CDR3aa: CSAKTGGMSTEAFF
CDR3nt: TGCAGTGCTAAGACAGGGGGCATGAGTACTGAAGCTTTCTTT

abundance: .
v_gene: TRBV18
j_gene: TRBJ1-2
d_gene: TRBD1
CDR3aa: CASSPPPGQGPNYGYTF
CDR3nt: TGTGCCAGCTCACCACCCCCTGGACAGGGGCCTAACTATGGCTACACCTTC

abundance: few
v_gene: TRBV19
j_gene: TRBJ1-2
d_gene: TRBD1
CDR3aa: CASDQPSDRGFLGYTF
CDR3nt: TGTGCCAGCGATCAACCTTCGGACAGGGGGTTTTTGGGCTACACCTTC

abundance: .
v_gene: TRBV7-9
j_gene: TRBJ1-6
d_gene: .
CDR3aa: CASSSRTSANSPLHF
CDR3nt: TGTGCCAGCAGCTCGAGGACATCCGCGAATTCACCCCTCCACTTT

abundance: few
v_gene: TRBV5-1
j_gene: TRBJ1-2
d_gene: .
CDR3aa: CASSTTGGSYGYTF
CDR3nt: TGCGCCAGCAGTACCACCGGGGGCTCCTATGGCTACACCTTC

abundance: many
v_gene: TRBV20-1
j_gene: TRBJ2-1
d_gene: .
CDR3aa: CSARGTLYNEQFF
CDR3nt: TGCAGTGCTAGAGGGACACTCTACAATGAGCAGTTCTTC

abundance: few
v_gene: TRBV7-2
j_gene: TRBJ2-7
d_gene: .
CDR3aa: CASSYSRGLGSYEQYF
CDR3nt: TGTGCCAGCAGCTACTCCCGGGGGTTGGGAAGCTACGAGCAGTACTTC

abundance: many
v_gene: TRBV5-1
j_gene: TRBJ2-1
d_gene: .
CDR3aa: CASSLGQANEQFF
CDR3nt: TGCGCCAGCAGCTTGGGTCAGGCTAATGAGCAGTTCTTC

abundance: many
v_gene: TRBV28
j_gene: TRBJ1-4
d_gene: .
CDR3aa: CASRPQGDNEKLFF
CDR3nt: TGTGCCAGCAGACCTCAGGGAGATAATGAAAAACTGTTTTTT

abundance: many
v_gene: TRBV29-1
j_gene: TRBJ1-3
d_gene: .
CDR3aa: CSVGDSGNTIYF
CDR3nt: TGCAGCGTTGGAGACTCTGGAAACACCATATATTTT

abundance: few
v_gene: TRBV7-9
j_gene: TRBJ2-7
d_gene: .
CDR3aa: CASSLPLYEQYF
CDR3nt: TGTGCCAGCAGCTTACCGCTCTACGAGCAGTACTTC

abundance: many
v_gene: TRBV3-1
j_gene: TRBJ2-7
d_gene: TRBD2
CDR3aa: CASSQDLGLAYEQYF
CDR3nt: TGTGCCAGCAGCCAAGATTTGGGACTAGCTTACGAGCAGTACTTC

abundance: many
v_gene: TRBV20-1
j_gene: TRBJ2-7
d_gene: .
CDR3aa: CSALAANTGIYEQYF
CDR3nt: TGCAGTGCTCTCGCAGCCAACACAGGGATCTACGAGCAGTACTTC

abundance: many
v_gene: TRBV5-1
j_gene: TRBJ1-1
d_gene: .
CDR3aa: CASSPFGQMNTEAFF
CDR3nt: TGCGCCAGCAGCCCCTTCGGACAGATGAACACTGAAGCTTTCTTT

abundance: few
v_gene: TRBV20-1
j_gene: TRBJ2-1
d_gene: .
CDR3aa: CSGALGSAYNEQFF
CDR3nt: TGCAGTGGGGCCCTAGGCAGCGCCTACAATGAGCAGTTCTTC

abundance: many
v_gene: TRBV5-1
j_gene: TRBJ2-7
d_gene: TRBD2
CDR3aa: CASSGGDLFEQYF
CDR3nt: TGCGCCAGCAGCGGGGGGGACCTTTTCGAGCAGTACTTC

abundance: few
v_gene: TRBV3-1
j_gene: TRBJ2-7
d_gene: TRBD1
CDR3aa: CASSEDPGQGVYEQYF
CDR3nt: TGTGCCAGCAGCGAGGACCCGGGACAGGGTGTTTACGAGCAGTACTTC

abundance: many
v_gene: TRBV5-4
j_gene: TRBJ2-7
d_gene: .
CDR3aa: CASSRSTDSYEQYF
CDR3nt: TGTGCCAGCAGCAGATCGACGGACTCCTACGAGCAGTACTTC

abundance: .
v_gene: TRBV12-3/TRBV12-4
j_gene: TRBJ2-3
d_gene: .
CDR3aa: CASGASERTDTQYF
CDR3nt: TGTGCCAGCGGGGCTAGCGAGAGGACAGATACGCAGTATTTT

abundance: many
v_gene: TRBV29-1
j_gene: TRBJ1-2
d_gene: .
CDR3aa: CSVESGGDGYTF
CDR3nt: TGCAGCGTTGAATCAGGAGGGGATGGCTACACCTTC

abundance: many
v_gene: TRBV3-1
j_gene: TRBJ2-5
d_gene: TRBD2
CDR3aa: CASSAMLAAQETQYF
CDR3nt: TGTGCCAGCAGCGCTATGCTAGCGGCCCAAGAGACCCAGTACTTC

abundance: many
v_gene: TRBV9
j_gene: TRBJ2-3
d_gene: TRBD2
CDR3aa: CASSVVGTSGGLDTQYF
CDR3nt: TGTGCCAGCAGCGTAGTGGGGACTAGCGGGGGGCTGGATACGCAGTATTTT

abundance: .
v_gene: TRBV18
j_gene: TRBJ1-5
d_gene: .
CDR3aa: CASSLQGPVSNQPQHF
CDR3nt: TGTGCCAGCTCATTACAGGGACCGGTTAGCAATCAGCCCCAGCATTTT

abundance: .
v_gene: TRBV14
j_gene: TRBJ1-2
d_gene: .
CDR3aa: CASSRNRNGYTF
CDR3nt: TGTGCCAGCAGCAGGAACAGGAATGGCTACACCTTC

abundance: many
v_gene: TRBV10-3
j_gene: TRBJ2-7
d_gene: .
CDR3aa: CAISESAGTYEQYF
CDR3nt: TGTGCCATCAGTGAGTCGGCAGGAACGTACGAGCAGTACTTC

abundance: many
v_gene: TRBV12-3/TRBV12-4
j_gene: TRBJ1-1
d_gene: TRBD1
CDR3aa: CASSKGTAEAFF
CDR3nt: TGTGCCAGCAGTAAAGGGACAGCAGAAGCTTTCTTT

abundance: many
v_gene: TRBV20-1
j_gene: TRBJ1-5
d_gene: .
CDR3aa: CSALTGIGSNQPQHF
CDR3nt: TGCAGTGCCCTTACAGGGATAGGGAGCAATCAGCCCCAGCATTTT

abundance: many
v_gene: TRBV29-1
j_gene: TRBJ2-7
d_gene: TRBD1
CDR3aa: CSVSGTENSYEQYF
CDR3nt: TGCAGCGTATCCGGGACAGAAAACTCCTACGAGCAGTACTTC

abundance: .
v_gene: TRBV19
j_gene: TRBJ1-1
d_gene: .
CDR3aa: CASSINGNMNTEAFF
CDR3nt: TGTGCCAGTAGTATAAATGGAAACATGAACACTGAAGCTTTCTTT

abundance: many
v_gene: TRBV15
j_gene: TRBJ2-3
d_gene: TRBD2
CDR3aa: CATSSPSGGTDTQYF
CDR3nt: TGTGCCACCAGCAGCCCCAGCGGGGGCACAGATACGCAGTATTTT

abundance: many
v_gene: TRBV20-1
j_gene: TRBJ1-5
d_gene: .
CDR3aa: CSASDSFNQPQHF
CDR3nt: TGCAGTGCCTCGGACAGTTTCAATCAGCCCCAGCATTTT

abundance: many
v_gene: TRBV5-1
j_gene: TRBJ2-5
d_gene: .
CDR3aa: CASSQLQETQYF
CDR3nt: TGCGCCAGCAGCCAGCTGCAAGAGACCCAGTACTTC